The rows below give T cell receptor beta chains drawn from one sample of a study of cytomegalovirus exposure and HLA in healthy donors. Sequencing used immunoSEQ multiplex PCR; TCRdb keeps in-frame clones, though not all of them. The sample contains just over 150,000 clones, roughly 85% of which appear only once. Sequencing was done on a sample of PBMCs. These receptors all stem from a woman in her fifties or sixties in good health and CMV-seropositive. CDR3s include the opening cysteine and the closing phenylalanine or tryptophan. The D gene is left open where the match is weak. Rows give clone size only sometimes, using once, few, many, or a class for an expanded clone.

abundance	j_gene	v_gene	d_gene	CDR3nt	CDR3aa
-	TRBJ1-5	TRBV4-1	-	TGCGCCAGCAGCCAAGACTTCAATCAGCCCCAGCATTTT	CASSQDFNQPQHF
-	TRBJ1-2	TRBV29-1	TRBD1	TGCAGCGTTGCCGGGACAGGGTATGGCTACACCTTC	CSVAGTGYGYTF
-	TRBJ2-4	TRBV20-1	TRBD1	TGCAGTGCTAAGGGACAGCTCTTC	CSAKGQLF
-	TRBJ2-7	TRBV27	TRBD1	TGTGCCAGCAGCTCTCCCGGGACAGGAGCCTACGAGCAGTACTTC	CASSSPGTGAYEQYF
-	TRBJ1-2	TRBV28	-	TGTGCCAGCAGTTTACAGCAGGGGTGGGGCTATGGCTACACCTTC	CASSLQQGWGYGYTF
once	TRBJ2-7	TRBV6-1	-	TGTGCCAGCACCATGACTAGCTACGAGCAGTACTTC	CASTMTSYEQYF
once	TRBJ1-6	TRBV28	TRBD1	TGTGCCAGCAGTTCCGAAACTTGGACAGGGGGGACGTCACCCCTCCACTTT	CASSSETWTGGTSPLHF
-	TRBJ2-5	TRBV4-1	TRBD2	TGCGCCAGCAGCCCACTAACTAGCGGGGAAATGTCAGAGACCCAGTACTTC	CASSPLTSGEMSETQYF
-	TRBJ1-6	TRBV27	TRBD1	TGTGCCAGCAGTTTGGGACAGAGCTCCTATAATTCACCCCTCCACTTT	CASSLGQSSYNSPLHF
-	TRBJ1-5	TRBV18	-	TGTGCCAGCTCCCTTACCGGACAGATTAATCAGCCCCAGCATTTT	CASSLTGQINQPQHF
-	TRBJ1-1	TRBV13	TRBD1	TGTGCCAGCAGCTCTAAAACAGGGGAGACTGAAGCTTTCTTT	CASSSKTGETEAFF
few	TRBJ1-2	TRBV28	TRBD1	TGTGCCAGCAGTCGTACCGGGACAGGCGGGAAAATATATGGCTACACCTTC	CASSRTGTGGKIYGYTF
-	TRBJ1-1	TRBV6-1	-	TGTGCCAGCAGTGATCACTTGAACACTGAAGCTTTCTTT	CASSDHLNTEAFF
-	TRBJ2-3	TRBV5-1	-	TGCGCCAGCAGCTCTCGGACAAGCACAGATACGCAGTATTTT	CASSSRTSTDTQYF
-	TRBJ1-1	TRBV19	TRBD1	TGTGCCAGTAGGGACTGGACAGGACAGGGGAACACTGAAGCTTTCTTT	CASRDWTGQGNTEAFF
once	TRBJ2-1	TRBV6-4	TRBD2	TGTGCCAGCAGCCACAATCTAGCGGGGGGATTAGGTGAGCAGTTCTTC	CASSHNLAGGLGEQFF
-	TRBJ2-2	TRBV28	-	TGTGCCAGCAGCTACTCCGGTCCTCCGAACACCGGGGAGCTGTTTTTT	CASSYSGPPNTGELFF
few	TRBJ1-2	TRBV19	TRBD1	TGTGCCAGTAGTATCATGGAGGGGGCGAGTGGCTACACCTTC	CASSIMEGASGYTF
-	TRBJ1-4	TRBV2	-	TGTGCCAGCAGGACGACATGGGGCCTTAATGAAAAACTGTTTTTT	CASRTTWGLNEKLFF
-	TRBJ2-7	TRBV18	TRBD1	TGTGCCAGCTCACCCTATGGACAGGGGGTGTACGAGCAGTACTTC	CASSPYGQGVYEQYF
few	TRBJ1-1	TRBV28	-	TGTGCCAGCAGAGCCCTCCAGGGGAACACTGAAGCTTTCTTT	CASRALQGNTEAFF
-	TRBJ1-5	TRBV4-2	-	TGTGCCAGCAGCCAAGTGGCAGGCGGGAGTCAGCCCCAGCATTTT	CASSQVAGGSQPQHF
-	TRBJ2-1	TRBV5-4	-	TGTGCCAGCAGCAGATCCGGGACTCTCTACAATGAGCAGTTCTTC	CASSRSGTLYNEQFF
-	TRBJ1-4	TRBV6-5	TRBD1	TGTGCCAGCAGGCTGGACAGGGGGGATGAAAAACTGTTTTTT	CASRLDRGDEKLFF
-	TRBJ2-5	TRBV4-1	TRBD2	TGCGCCAGCAGCCAACTTGGATCGGGGGGCCAAGAGACCCAGTACTTC	CASSQLGSGGQETQYF
few	TRBJ2-7	TRBV7-2	-	TGTGCCAGCAGCGTAGACAGGTACTCCTACGAGCAGTACTTC	CASSVDRYSYEQYF
once	TRBJ1-5	TRBV7-2	-	TGTGCCAGCAGCTTTATCAGCAATCAGCCCCAGCATTTT	CASSFISNQPQHF
-	TRBJ2-7	TRBV7-8	-	TGTGCCAGCAGCTTAGAGGCCAGCGCCTACGAGCAGTACTTC	CASSLEASAYEQYF
-	TRBJ2-1	TRBV6-5	-	TGTGCCAGCAGTTCCGTCCAGGGTACCTACAATGAGCAGTTCTTC	CASSSVQGTYNEQFF
few	TRBJ1-2	TRBV20-1	-	TGCAGTGCTAGAGAAGCGTATGGCTACACCTTC	CSAREAYGYTF
-	TRBJ2-7	TRBV4-1	TRBD1	TGCGCCAGCAGCGCCCGGGACAGGGGCTACGAGCAGTACTTC	CASSARDRGYEQYF
once	TRBJ2-7	TRBV29-1	TRBD1	TGCAGCGTAGGGACAGGGGGGCCCTTC	CSVGTGGPF
-	TRBJ2-7	TRBV5-6	-	TGTGCCAGCAGCTGGGGTAGCGGATACTACGAGCAGTACTTC	CASSWGSGYYEQYF
-	TRBJ2-5	TRBV2	TRBD2	TGTGCCAGCAGACGGGGGACTAGCGGACAAGAGACCCAGTACTTC	CASRRGTSGQETQYF
-	TRBJ1-2	TRBV6-1	-	TGTGCCAGCAGACAGGGATTCGATGGCTACACCTTC	CASRQGFDGYTF
-	TRBJ1-2	TRBV9	-	TGTGCCAGCACTGGGGGGTCAGGCTACACCTTC	CASTGGSGYTF
-	TRBJ1-1	TRBV6-6	TRBD1	TGTGCCAGCAGTCCCTACAGGGGTGGTACTGAAGCTTTCTTT	CASSPYRGGTEAFF
once	TRBJ1-3	TRBV18	TRBD1	TGTGCCAGCTCACCACGGGACAGGGAAAACACCATATATTTT	CASSPRDRENTIYF
-	TRBJ1-1	TRBV6-6	-	TGTGCCAGCACCATCGACGGGGGGGTTTCGGCTTTCTTT	CASTIDGGVSAFF
-	TRBJ2-7	TRBV7-7	-	TGTGCTAGCAGCTTCGTTTTAGGGGACGAGCAGTACTTC	CASSFVLGDEQYF
-	TRBJ2-7	TRBV28	-	TGTGCCAGCAGTTTCCGGACACTTATACCCTACGAGCAGTACTTC	CASSFRTLIPYEQYF
-	TRBJ2-7	TRBV19	TRBD1	TGTGCCAGTAGTACAGGGGGCTACGAGCAGTACTTC	CASSTGGYEQYF
-	TRBJ1-5	TRBV30	TRBD1	TGTGCCTGGAGAGAGACAGGGGGCCAGCCCCAGCATTTT	CAWRETGGQPQHF
-	TRBJ2-5	TRBV29-1	-	TGCAGCGCCGGAGGTGGTGAGGGGGACCTCCAGTACCAAGAGACCCAGTACTTC	CSAGGGEGDLQYQETQYF
-	TRBJ2-5	TRBV5-1	TRBD1	TGCGCCAGCAGCCTGACAGGGCTGGAGACCCAGTACTTC	CASSLTGLETQYF